Following are 30 T cell receptor beta chains from one sample sequenced in a study of CD4+ T cells in melanoma (dated by TCRdb to between 2021 and 2023). Library generation was performed with the immunoSEQ multiplex PCR assay. Imported from immuneACCESS, the table was reduced by TCRdb to in-frame sequences with V and J called. These copies leave out some clones; in studies compared against another copy, an unresolved V gene accounts for under half, and the cause of the remainder is not known. Counted in this sample were over 45,000 clones; roughly three quarters of them appeared once. The ten largest clonotypes hold 4.8% of the sample. The sequencing input was tumor tissue. All receptors derive from a human donor with melanoma.

This clone was recorded a few times. V usage is TRBV5-1 and J usage is TRBJ1-1; D unclear. CDR3 size: 15 residues. Germline V gene data show CDR1 as SGHRS and CDR2 as YFSETQ. V lost 1 base and J 1 base, leaving 11 bases between the germline ends. The CDR3 protein is CASSLSPGTNTEAFF. CDR3 in DNA: TGCGCCAGCAGCTTGTCCCCGGGAACGAACACTGAAGCTTTCTTT.

This clone was picked up many times. An end of the junction differs from the germline gene, which may be a read error. The chain couples TRBV15 to TRBJ1-2; D gene ambiguous. Germline V gene sequence: CDR1 LNHNV, CDR2 YYDKDF (reference sequence). The CDR3 runs to 15 residues. CDR3 DNA: TGTGCCACCAGGAGAGGTCGGAATACTAACTATGGCTACACCTTC. This encodes CATRRGRNTNYGYTF.

The chain joins TRBV9 to TRBJ1-2; D ambiguous. Germline CDR1 SGDLS, CDR2 YYNGEE. The CDR3 covers 13 residues. Trimming removed 4 bases at V and 7 bases at J, with 14 bases between. The CDR3 loop reads CASSSVGVAGYTF. CDR3 nucleotide sequence: TGTGCCAGCAGCTCAGTAGGAGTAGCTGGCTACACCTTC.

J is TRBJ1-5 and V is TRBV28; TRBD1 aligns across 8 bases. Trimming removed 6 bases from V and 9 bases from J; junction bases left unmatched: 7. The CDR3 extends over 13 amino acids. The germline CDR1 and CDR2 sequences are MDHEN and SYDVKM. Here the CDR3 reads CASRQGGLSPQHF. In DNA form, the CDR3 reads TGTGCCAGCAGACAGGGGGGATTATCGCCCCAGCATTTT.

CDR3 coding DNA: TGTGCCAGCAGCTTAGGCAGGGAGCTTAGCTATGGCTACACCTTC. It encodes CASSLGRELSYGYTF. This rearrangement joins TRBV7-8 to TRBJ1-2; tentative D call: TRBD1 (5 bases). Germline CDR1 is SGHVS and CDR2 is FQNEAQ. CDR3 length: 15 residues. The V end was cut by 1 base, the J end by 4 bases, with 13 bases between. The full variable domain, completed using reference TRBV7-8 and TRBJ1-2, is GAGVSQSPRYKVAKRGQDVALRCDPISGHVSLFWYQQALGQGPEFLTYFQNEAQLDKSGLPSDRFFAERPEGSVSTLKIQRTQQEDSAVYLCASSLGRELSYGYTFGSGTRLTVV.

This sequence joins TRBV7-2 and TRBJ1-1; no definite D call. This CDR3 has 13 residues. Germline V lookup: CDR1 SGHTA, CDR2 FQGNSA. Trimming removed 5 bases at V and 7 bases at J, with 14 bases between. Here the CDR3 DNA reads TGTGCCAGCAGCGAAAGGGCAGCACTTGAAGCTTTCTTT. Translating it yields CASSERAALEAFF.

This clone is labeled medium-sized. The J gene is TRBJ1-1, the V gene TRBV27; D unclear. Germline V gene sequence: CDR1 MNHEY, CDR2 SMNVEV (reference sequence). CDR3 length equals 13 residues. Trimming removed 2 bases at V and 5 bases at J, with 9 bases between. The CDR3 loop is CASSLRRVTEAFF. Written as DNA, the CDR3 is TGTGCCAGCAGTTTACGGAGGGTAACTGAAGCTTTCTTT.

This clone has a single count. This sequence joins TRBV11-2 and TRBJ2-5; D may be TRBD2 (5 bases). CDR1 SGHAT and CDR2 FQNNGV come from the germline V gene. V was shortened by 5 bases and J by 7 bases, with 17 bases between the two germline ends. The CDR3 has 14 residues. CDR3 protein: CASSPGMGLGTQYF. In DNA form, the CDR3 reads TGTGCCAGCAGCCCGGGGATGGGGTTGGGGACCCAGTACTTC.

This clone was seen a few times. The chain recombines TRBV6-6 with TRBJ1-2, with 11 bases lining up with TRBD1. The CDR3 is 14 amino acids. Germline V gene data show CDR1 as MNHNY and CDR2 as SVGAGI (reference sequence). J was trimmed by 5 bases and V by 7 bases; bases with no gene match: 6. CDR3 DNA sequence: TGTGCCAGCATTAACGGACAGGGGGCTTATGGCTACACCTTC. Translated: CASINGQGAYGYTF.

The V call is TRBV7-6, the J call TRBJ2-3, with D hard to call. The CDR3 length is 14 residues. CDR1 SGHVS and CDR2 FNYEAQ come from the germline V gene. The ends were cut back, 5 bases at V and 1 base at J, with 10 bases in the middle. Here the CDR3 DNA reads TGTGCCAGCAGCGTCCGGTTGGGCACAGATACGCAGTATTTT. This translates into CASSVRLGTDTQYF.

This clone was counted between two and nine times. The CDR3 spells CASRSVHGPGGETQYF. The CDR3 DNA reads TGCGCCAGCAGGAGCGTCCATGGACCAGGGGGGGAGACCCAGTACTTC. The V call is TRBV5-1, the J call TRBJ2-5; D is possibly TRBD1 (7 bases). Trimming stripped 5 bases from V and 5 bases from J, with 22 bases between. The CDR3 extends over 16 amino acids. Germline assignment: CDR1 SGHRS and CDR2 YFSETQ.

DNA of the CDR3: TGTGCCAGCAGCTTAGTAGACCTTTCCTACGAGCAGTACTTC. Residues: CASSLVDLSYEQYF. This sequence joins TRBV5-5 and TRBJ2-7; D gene uncertain. Germline V CDR1 and CDR2: SGHKS, YYEKEE (reference sequence). The CDR3 is 14 amino acids. The germline V and J ends were trimmed by 2 bases and 1 base, with 10 bases remaining between them.

J is TRBJ2-1 and V is TRBV6-6; D is uncertain. Germline V gene sequence: CDR1 MNHNY, CDR2 SVGAGI (reference sequence). V lost 10 bases to trimming and J lost 3 bases, with 13 bases between them. The CDR3 has 13 amino acids. The CDR3 DNA reads TGTGCCACCTCGATGGTGGGCTACAATGAGCAGTTCTTC. This codes for CATSMVGYNEQFF.

The rearrangement uses TRBV5-4 and TRBJ2-7, with 7 bases that match TRBD1. The CDR3 has 13 residues. Germline V gene data show CDR1 as SGHNT and CDR2 as YYREEE (reference sequence). Germline trimming cut 0 bases from V and 7 bases from J; bases unmatched to any gene: 4. The CDR3 region has the DNA TGTGCCAGCAGCTTGGAAGGGGGCCGAGAGCAGTACTTC. Translating gives CASSLEGGREQYF.

CDR3 DNA: TGTGCCAGCACCGCGTCTCACAACCCTGAAGCTTTCTTT. Translation gives CASTASHNPEAFF. This chain uses TRBV28 with TRBJ1-1; no clear D. V dropped 7 bases and J dropped 6 bases, with 15 bases sitting between them. This CDR3 is 13 amino acids long. CDR1 is MDHEN, CDR2 SYDVKM, per germline.

Many counts were recorded for this clone. The genes are TRBV5-1 and TRBJ1-1; weak D call: TRBD1 (5 bases). The CDR3 is 14 amino acids. CDR1 is SGHRS, CDR2 YFSETQ, per germline. The germline V and J ends were trimmed by 1 base and 1 base, with 8 bases remaining between them. The CDR3 loop reads CASSLNGANTEAFF. Here the CDR3 DNA reads TGCGCCAGCAGCTTGAATGGGGCGAACACTGAAGCTTTCTTT.

Judged by abundance, this clone is medium-sized. The chain uses TRBV5-4 and TRBJ1-1; TRBD1 is a possible D gene (6 bases). This CDR3 spans 16 amino acids. The V end lost 1 base, the J end lost 3 bases, and 16 bases lay between the germline ends. Per the germline V gene, CDR1 is SGHNT and CDR2 is YYREEE (reference sequence). CDR3 bases: TGTGCCAGCAGCTTGAACCCCTGGGGGGCGGACACTGAAGCTTTCTTT. Translating it yields CASSLNPWGADTEAFF. Variable domain in full (rest from reference TRBV5-4 and TRBJ1-1): ETGVTQSPTHLIKTRGQQVTLRCSSQSGHNTVSWYQQALGQGPQFIFQYYREEENGRGNFPPRFSGLQFPNYSSELNVNALELDDSALYLCASSLNPWGADTEAFFGQGTRLTVV.

This clone showed up many times. V and J are TRBV29-1 and TRBJ2-1; the D call may be TRBD1 or TRBD2 (5 bases each). Trimming pared 6 bases from V and 2 bases from J, leaving 11 bases between. Germline lookup yields CDR1 SQVTM and CDR2 ANQGSEA. The CDR3 extends over 13 amino acids. The CDR3 protein is CSVRDGAYNEQFF. CDR3 nucleotide sequence: TGCAGCGTCCGGGACGGCGCCTACAATGAGCAGTTCTTC.

V and J are TRBV6-5 and TRBJ1-2; TRBD1 agrees at 8 bases. From germline, CDR1 is MNHEY and CDR2 SVGAGI. V was clipped by 4 bases and J by 8 bases; unmatched bases: 9. The CDR3 extends over 14 amino acids. Here the CDR3 DNA reads TGTGCCAGCAGTTCCCTTCAGGGGGCAAGAGGCTACACCTTC. This encodes CASSSLQGARGYTF.

The rearrangement uses TRBV4-2 and TRBJ2-1; 7 bases align to TRBD1. Losses at the gene ends were 0 bases for V and 5 bases for J; bases not matched to a gene: 4. The CDR3 consists of 15 residues. Germline V CDR1 and CDR2: LGHNA, YNFKEQ. The CDR3 loop is CASSQDGTEDNEQFF. Here the CDR3 DNA reads TGTGCCAGCAGCCAAGACGGGACAGAGGACAATGAGCAGTTCTTC.

Only a few counts were recorded for this clone. The chain links TRBV30 to TRBJ1-2; tentative D call: TRBD1 (5 bases). V gave up 2 bases and J gave up 5 bases, with 24 bases separating them. The germline CDR1 and CDR2 sequences are GTSNPN and SVGIG (reference sequence). The CDR3 totals 17 residues. The CDR3 bases are TGTGCCTGGAGTCCGCTCACACCCCGACAGCCTGAATATGGCTACACCTTC. Amino acid sequence: CAWSPLTPRQPEYGYTF.

This clone came up many times. The rearrangement joins TRBV7-2 to TRBJ2-2; TRBD1 matches 7 bases. This CDR3 is 15 amino acids long. After removal of 1 base from V and 6 bases from J, the junction contained 5 bases not matched to a gene. Germline values: CDR1 SGHTA, CDR2 FQGNSA. CDR3 DNA: TGTGCCAGCAGCTTAGGCGACAGGGAAGCCGGGGAGCTGTTTTTT. Translation: CASSLGDREAGELFF.

There are a few counts of this clone. This chain uses TRBV4-2 with TRBJ1-1; no firm D call. This CDR3 is 12 amino acids long. The germline V gene has CDR1 LGHNA and CDR2 YNFKEQ. The V end was cut by 0 bases, the J end by 4 bases, with 3 bases between. The CDR3, as DNA: TGTGCCAGCAGCCAAGATCGCACTGAAGCTTTCTTT. As protein: CASSQDRTEAFF.

This clone was counted a single time. J is TRBJ2-5 and V is TRBV7-9; 8 bases map to TRBD1. The J call may be mistaken, given a closer DNA end match to TRBJ2-7. In germline, CDR1 is SEHNR, CDR2 FQNEAQ (reference sequence). The CDR3 consists of 15 residues. CDR3 region: CASSLVQGARYEQYF. CDR3 coding DNA: TGTGCCAGCAGCTTAGTCCAGGGGGCTCGGTACGAGCAGTACTTC.

This chain links TRBV7-8 with TRBJ2-5; 11 nucleotides align to TRBD2. In germline, CDR1 is SGHVS, CDR2 FQNEAQ. Trimming cost V 5 bases and J 4 bases; bases outside gene matches: 9. CDR3 size: 16 residues. This chain's CDR3 is CASSERLAGGLETQYF. In DNA, the CDR3 is TGTGCCAGCAGCGAGAGGCTAGCGGGGGGATTAGAGACCCAGTACTTC.

This chain uses TRBV19 with TRBJ1-1, with D unresolved. Germline CDR1 and CDR2: LNHDA and SQIVND (reference sequence). The CDR3 length is 13 residues. Trimming shortened V by 1 base and J by 5 bases, and 8 bases separated the two germline ends. The CDR3 DNA reads TGTGCCAGTAGTATAGGGTTAAGGACTGAAGCTTTCTTT. This gives the protein CASSIGLRTEAFF.

The chain links TRBV11-2 to TRBJ2-7, with D possibly TRBD2 on 5 matching bases. V was pared by 5 bases and J by 5 bases, with 19 bases between. Per the germline V gene, CDR1 is SGHAT and CDR2 is FQNNGV. This CDR3 is built from 15 residues. CDR3: CASSPGRGIRNEQYF. In nucleotides, the CDR3 is TGTGCCAGCAGCCCTGGGAGAGGTATTAGGAACGAGCAGTACTTC.

This sequence joins TRBV10-1 and TRBJ2-1, with 9 nucleotides matching TRBD2. CDR3 length: 17 residues. Germline V gene data show CDR1 as WNHNN and CDR2 as SYGVQD (reference sequence). With 7 bases clipped from V and 7 bases from J, the junction kept 17 bases outside the gene matches. This chain's CDR3 is CASISIRGGGASNEQFF. In DNA form, the CDR3 reads TGCGCCAGCATATCGATTCGAGGCGGGGGGGCTTCTAATGAGCAGTTCTTC.

The sample holds one count of this clone. The chain combines TRBV5-1 with TRBJ1-3, with 10 bases matching TRBD1. The CDR3 is made up of 18 amino acids. Germline CDR1 is SGHRS and CDR2 is YFSETQ. After removal of 4 bases from V and 0 bases from J, the junction contained 10 bases not matched to a gene. The CDR3 here is CASSIGQGGTFSGNTIYF. The CDR3 DNA follows: TGCGCCAGCAGCATTGGACAGGGGGGAACATTCTCTGGAAACACCATATATTTT.

In this sample, this clone turned up many times. The rearrangement joins TRBV7-9 to TRBJ2-7, with D unresolved. CDR1 and CDR2 (germline): SEHNR, FQNEAQ (reference sequence). V lost 5 bases to trimming and J lost 6 bases, with 17 bases between them. The CDR3 totals 14 residues. In nucleotides, the CDR3 is TGTGCCAGCAGCGGCGACCTCAAGGGCGGCGAGCAGTACTTC. Protein product: CASSGDLKGGEQYF.